Listed below are T cell receptor beta chains from one sample, sequenced in a study of shared clonotypes between healthy human individuals. TCRdb's copy holds only in-frame clones and misses some; the assay was immunoSEQ multiplex PCR. The sample shows roughly 500,000 clones, 81% of them seen only once. The source material was PBMCs. These receptors were collected from a woman aged 40-49 years in good health. Some clones in this sample may be carry-over from other donors' samples. The CDR3 runs from the conserved cysteine through the conserved F or W. The order of the fields is D gene, clone size, J gene, V gene, CDR3 DNA, CDR3 protein. D genes are given only for firm matches. The size of a clone is reported for some rows only, either as once, few or many, or as a class for expanded clones.

d_call: TRBD2
clone_size: many
j_call: TRBJ2-2
v_call: TRBV5-6
cdr3_nt: TGTGCCAGCAGCTTACTAGCGGGCACCGGGGAGCTGTTTTTT
cdr3_aa: CASSLLAGTGELFF

d_call: -
clone_size: -
j_call: TRBJ1-5
v_call: TRBV6-5
cdr3_nt: TGTGCCAGCAGTTACAGGGGCTGGGGGCAGCCCCAGCATTTT
cdr3_aa: CASSYRGWGQPQHF

d_call: TRBD1
clone_size: few
j_call: TRBJ2-1
v_call: TRBV7-8
cdr3_nt: TGTGCCAGCAGCTTAGGCAGGAAGAGGGACAGGGAGACCAATGAGCAGTTCTTC
cdr3_aa: CASSLGRKRDRETNEQFF

d_call: TRBD1
clone_size: -
j_call: TRBJ2-7
v_call: TRBV25-1
cdr3_nt: TGTGCCAGCAGTGACCTGCCCCCGGGACAGGGTTTGCCCTACGAGCAGTACTTC
cdr3_aa: CASSDLPPGQGLPYEQYF

d_call: -
clone_size: -
j_call: TRBJ2-2
v_call: TRBV5-5
cdr3_nt: TGTGCCAGCAGCTTTTCCAGAGCGAACACCGGGGAGCTGTTTTTT
cdr3_aa: CASSFSRANTGELFF

d_call: -
clone_size: -
j_call: TRBJ2-2
v_call: TRBV5-6
cdr3_nt: TGTGCCAGCAGCTTAGACCCAAACGGGGAGCTGTTTTTT
cdr3_aa: CASSLDPNGELFF

d_call: TRBD1
clone_size: -
j_call: TRBJ1-1
v_call: TRBV9
cdr3_nt: TGTGCCAGCAGCGTGACAGGGAGCACTGAAGCTTTCTTT
cdr3_aa: CASSVTGSTEAFF

d_call: -
clone_size: -
j_call: TRBJ2-1
v_call: TRBV4-3
cdr3_nt: TGCGCCAGCAGCCAAGAGGGCGGGACACCCAAGGGGCAGTTCTTC
cdr3_aa: CASSQEGGTPKGQFF

d_call: -
clone_size: -
j_call: TRBJ2-2
v_call: TRBV28
cdr3_nt: TGTGCCAGCAGTTTATCCCCACGGAACACCGGGGAGCTGTTTTTT
cdr3_aa: CASSLSPRNTGELFF

d_call: -
clone_size: -
j_call: TRBJ2-7
v_call: TRBV7-2
cdr3_nt: TGTGCCAGCAGCTCCGGACTTCTGCCCTACGAGCAGTACTTC
cdr3_aa: CASSSGLLPYEQYF

d_call: -
clone_size: -
j_call: TRBJ2-6
v_call: TRBV7-9
cdr3_nt: TGTGCCAGCAGCCTGCCGCCGGGACAAATACACTCTGGGGCCAACGTCCTGACTTTC
cdr3_aa: CASSLPPGQIHSGANVLTF

d_call: TRBD1
clone_size: -
j_call: TRBJ1-2
v_call: TRBV6-6
cdr3_nt: TGTGCCAGCCAGGGGACAGGGTTCCTTGTTAACTATGGCTACACCTTC
cdr3_aa: CASQGTGFLVNYGYTF

d_call: -
clone_size: -
j_call: TRBJ2-3
v_call: TRBV28
cdr3_nt: TGTGCCAGCAGTACAACCGGGCCGTACACAGATACGCAGTATTTT
cdr3_aa: CASSTTGPYTDTQYF

d_call: TRBD2
clone_size: -
j_call: TRBJ2-7
v_call: TRBV13
cdr3_nt: TGTGCCAGCAGCTTAGGCTGGAAGCGGGAGGGTGAATACGAGCAGTACTTC
cdr3_aa: CASSLGWKREGEYEQYF

d_call: TRBD2
clone_size: -
j_call: TRBJ2-1
v_call: TRBV7-2
cdr3_nt: TGTGCCAGCAGCTTACTAGCGGGCTCCTACAATGAGCAGTTCTTC
cdr3_aa: CASSLLAGSYNEQFF

d_call: -
clone_size: -
j_call: TRBJ2-7
v_call: TRBV27
cdr3_nt: TGTGCCAGCAGCCCTCTTATGCAGTACTTC
cdr3_aa: CASSPLMQYF

d_call: -
clone_size: -
j_call: TRBJ1-1
v_call: TRBV28
cdr3_nt: TGTGCCAGCAGTCCACCTTCGGGTTCCTACACTGAAGCTTTCTTT
cdr3_aa: CASSPPSGSYTEAFF

d_call: -
clone_size: -
j_call: TRBJ1-2
v_call: TRBV6-1
cdr3_nt: TGTGCCAGCACCGACGCCGGACAGATCTATGGCTACACCTTC
cdr3_aa: CASTDAGQIYGYTF

d_call: TRBD1
clone_size: -
j_call: TRBJ1-2
v_call: TRBV25-1
cdr3_nt: TGTGCCAGCAGACGGCAGGGGGTTAACTATGGCTACACCTTC
cdr3_aa: CASRRQGVNYGYTF

d_call: -
clone_size: -
j_call: TRBJ1-5
v_call: TRBV27
cdr3_nt: TGTGCCAGCAGTCTAGACCGTAATCAGCCCCAGCATTTT
cdr3_aa: CASSLDRNQPQHF

d_call: -
clone_size: -
j_call: TRBJ1-1
v_call: TRBV29-1
cdr3_nt: TGCAGCGCCACCGGGGGCGGGGCTCTGAACACTGAAGCTTTCTTT
cdr3_aa: CSATGGGALNTEAFF

d_call: TRBD1
clone_size: -
j_call: TRBJ2-1
v_call: TRBV2
cdr3_nt: TGTGCCAGCAGCCAGGGGGACCTCTCCTACAATGAGCAGTTCTTC
cdr3_aa: CASSQGDLSYNEQFF

d_call: -
clone_size: -
j_call: TRBJ2-2
v_call: TRBV19
cdr3_nt: TGTGCCAGTAGTATGAGAGGGACCGGGGAGCTGTTTTTT
cdr3_aa: CASSMRGTGELFF

d_call: -
clone_size: -
j_call: TRBJ1-2
v_call: TRBV11-1
cdr3_nt: TGTGCCAGCACAGGCGACCTTATTGGCGGCTACACCTTC
cdr3_aa: CASTGDLIGGYTF

d_call: TRBD1
clone_size: -
j_call: TRBJ2-7
v_call: TRBV6-5
cdr3_nt: TGTGCCAGCGGCAACAGGGGTTACCACGAGCAGTACTTC
cdr3_aa: CASGNRGYHEQYF

d_call: -
clone_size: -
j_call: TRBJ1-1
v_call: TRBV11-2
cdr3_nt: TGTGCCAGCAGCTTAAGGGGGGCCTTAAACACTGAAGCTTTCTTT
cdr3_aa: CASSLRGALNTEAFF

d_call: -
clone_size: few
j_call: TRBJ2-5
v_call: TRBV27
cdr3_nt: TGTGCCAGCAGTTTAGGGCCCGAATCGACCAAGTACTTC
cdr3_aa: CASSLGPESTKYF

d_call: -
clone_size: -
j_call: TRBJ2-7
v_call: TRBV29-1
cdr3_nt: TGCAGCGCCCGATCCGGCTACGAGCAGTACTTC
cdr3_aa: CSARSGYEQYF

d_call: -
clone_size: -
j_call: TRBJ2-3
v_call: TRBV4-2
cdr3_nt: TGTGCCAGCGGGTCGCGCCGAGATACGCAGTATTTT
cdr3_aa: CASGSRRDTQYF